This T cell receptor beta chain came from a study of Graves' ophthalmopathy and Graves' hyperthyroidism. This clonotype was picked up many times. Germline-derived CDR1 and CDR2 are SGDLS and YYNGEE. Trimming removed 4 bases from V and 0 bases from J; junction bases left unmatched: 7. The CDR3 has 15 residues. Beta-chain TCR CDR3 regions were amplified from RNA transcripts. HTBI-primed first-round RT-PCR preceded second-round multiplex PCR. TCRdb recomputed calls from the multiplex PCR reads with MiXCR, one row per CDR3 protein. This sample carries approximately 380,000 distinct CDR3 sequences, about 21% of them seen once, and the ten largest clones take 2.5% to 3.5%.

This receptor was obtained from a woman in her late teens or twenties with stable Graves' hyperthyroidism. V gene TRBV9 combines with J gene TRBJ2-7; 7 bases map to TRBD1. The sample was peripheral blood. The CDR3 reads CASSTSGGNSYEQYF. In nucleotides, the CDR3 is TGTGCCAGCAGCACCTCAGGGGGTAACTCCTACGAGCAGTACTTC.